This is a list of T cell receptor beta chains from one sample in a study of cytomegalovirus exposure and HLA in healthy donors. Produced via immunoSEQ multiplex PCR; TCRdb's table is partial and in-frame only. The repertoire holds approximately 150,000 clones, with 68% as singletons. The sample consisted of PBMCs. All receptors come from a woman aged 40 to 50 in good health and CMV-seropositive. Both conserved end residues are part of each CDR3. D genes are given only for firm matches. Size is stated for part of the rows, as once, few or many counts, or as a class when the clone is expanded.

>.|TRBV29-1|.|TRBJ2-5
CSVETQGGKTQYF
TGCAGCGTTGAAACCCAGGGCGGAAAGACCCAGTACTTC
>.|TRBV19|.|TRBJ2-3
CASRRDNTDTQYF
TGTGCCAGTAGGAGGGACAACACAGATACGCAGTATTTT
>.|TRBV7-8|.|TRBJ2-7
CASSLAAASLSYEQYF
TGTGCCAGCAGCTTAGCAGCCGCGAGTCTCTCCTACGAGCAGTACTTC
>few|TRBV5-1|TRBD1|TRBJ1-2
CASSLDSGTGNRGYTF
TGCGCCAGCAGCTTAGACTCCGGGACAGGGAATCGCGGCTACACCTTC
>.|TRBV5-1|.|TRBJ2-7
CASSLDPGSYEQYF
TGCGCCAGCAGCTTGGACCCAGGCTCCTACGAGCAGTACTTC
>few|TRBV27|.|TRBJ1-2
CASTSGGNYGYTF
TGTGCCAGCACCAGTGGCGGTAACTATGGCTACACCTTC
>.|TRBV5-1|.|TRBJ2-1
CASSLARGSEQFF
TGCGCCAGCAGCTTGGCCAGGGGCAGTGAGCAGTTCTTC
>.|TRBV10-1|.|TRBJ2-3
CASSDGQGRADTQYF
TGCGCCAGCAGTGATGGGCAGGGAAGGGCAGATACGCAGTATTTT
>.|TRBV27|TRBD1|TRBJ1-1
CASSRRGRVEAFF
TGTGCCAGCAGTCGCAGGGGGCGGGTGGAAGCTTTCTTT
>.|TRBV11-3|TRBD1|TRBJ2-5
CASSLDGRQGDETQYF
TGTGCCAGCAGCTTAGACGGGAGACAGGGGGACGAGACCCAGTACTTC
>.|TRBV4-1|TRBD1|TRBJ2-5
CASSPVTGGLETQYF
TGCGCCAGCAGCCCTGTGACAGGGGGCTTGGAGACCCAGTACTTC
>.|TRBV7-2|.|TRBJ1-1
CASSLTGDGAEAFF
TGTGCCAGCAGCTTAACGGGGGACGGGGCTGAAGCTTTCTTT
>.|TRBV7-7|.|TRBJ2-1
CASSVTRDTQNNEQFF
TGTGCTAGCAGCGTAACTCGGGACACCCAAAACAATGAGCAGTTCTTC
>.|TRBV19|TRBD1|TRBJ1-1
CASSITGARTEAFF
TGTGCCAGTAGTATTACAGGGGCTCGAACTGAAGCTTTCTTT
>.|TRBV27|.|TRBJ1-1
CASGPAGTEAFF
TGTGCCAGCGGACCGGCGGGCACTGAAGCTTTCTTT
>.|TRBV28|TRBD1|TRBJ2-4
CASSGGGDRENIQYF
TGTGCCAGCAGTGGGGGCGGGGACAGGGAAAACATTCAGTACTTC
>few|TRBV19|TRBD1|TRBJ2-2
CASCSGTVGELFF
TGTGCCAGCTGTTCCGGGACAGTCGGGGAGCTGTTTTTT
>.|TRBV19|TRBD2|TRBJ2-1
CASSMLAGVYNEQFF
TGTGCCAGTAGTATGCTAGCGGGGGTATACAATGAGCAGTTCTTC
>.|TRBV10-3|TRBD2|TRBJ2-2
CAIRTSGRNYGELFF
TGTGCCATCAGGACTAGCGGGCGCAACTACGGGGAGCTGTTTTTT
>.|TRBV7-2|TRBD1|TRBJ2-7
CASSSDRGLYYEQYF
TGTGCCAGCAGCTCGGACAGGGGGCTGTACTACGAGCAGTACTTC
>.|TRBV7-8|.|TRBJ2-6
CASRGQPLLRSGANVLTF
TGTGCCAGCAGGGGACAACCCCTATTAAGATCTGGGGCCAACGTCCTGACTTTC
>.|TRBV4-3|TRBD1|TRBJ1-5
CASSHNRGNQPQHF
TGCGCCAGCAGCCATAACAGGGGTAATCAGCCCCAGCATTTT
>.|TRBV19|TRBD2|TRBJ2-1
CASTPRVGAGGWNEQFF
TGTGCCAGTACCCCCCGGGTGGGTGCGGGAGGGTGGAATGAGCAGTTCTTC
>.|TRBV11-2|.|TRBJ2-5
CASSWGSRGPQETQYF
TGTGCCAGCAGCTGGGGATCGCGGGGACCACAAGAGACCCAGTACTTC
>.|TRBV15|.|TRBJ2-3
CATSAQPTDTQYF
TGTGCCACCAGCGCGCAACCAACAGATACGCAGTATTTT
>.|TRBV28|.|TRBJ2-7
CASSSPSSRTRTYEQYF
TGTGCCAGCAGTTCACCCTCCTCCAGGACAAGGACCTACGAGCAGTACTTC
>.|TRBV29-1|.|TRBJ1-1
CSVERGSGRAFF
TGCAGCGTTGAAAGGGGGTCAGGGCGGGCTTTCTTT
>.|TRBV18|TRBD1|TRBJ1-1
CASSPGQGAEAFF
TGTGCCAGCTCACCGGGACAGGGGGCTGAAGCTTTCTTT
>.|TRBV10-1|.|TRBJ2-7
CASSARAPYEQYF
TGCGCCAGCAGTGCGAGGGCCCCCTACGAGCAGTACTTC
>.|TRBV27|TRBD1|TRBJ1-6
CASTNPAGGYSPLHF
TGTGCCAGCACCAACCCGGCAGGGGGTTATTCACCCCTCCACTTT
>.|TRBV5-6|TRBD1|TRBJ2-1
CASSKGQGQFF
TGTGCCAGCAGCAAAGGACAGGGGCAGTTCTTC
>few|TRBV4-1|.|TRBJ2-3
CASSQETVDTQYF
TGCGCCAGCAGCCAAGAAACGGTGGATACGCAGTATTTT
>few|TRBV18|.|TRBJ1-5
CASSRAGLGGQPQNF
TGTGCCAGCTCACGGGCTGGATTGGGTGGACAGCCCCAGAATTTT
>.|TRBV4-2|.|TRBJ2-3
CASSQDYSQGGDTQYF
TGTGCCAGCAGCCAAGATTACAGCCAGGGTGGAGATACGCAGTATTTT
>.|TRBV7-9|.|TRBJ2-3
CASSPSSSRLDTQYF
TGTGCCAGCAGCCCCTCTAGTAGTAGACTTGATACGCAGTATTTT
>once|TRBV6-1|TRBD2|TRBJ2-7
CASSEGSGGVEQYF
TGTGCCAGCAGTGAAGGGTCGGGGGGGGTCGAGCAGTACTTC
>.|TRBV6-1|TRBD1|TRBJ2-4
CASGVQGGTKNIQYF
TGTGCCAGCGGTGTACAGGGGGGTACCAAAAACATTCAGTACTTC
>once|TRBV7-8|TRBD1|TRBJ1-1
CASSPWTGNTEAFF
TGTGCCAGCAGCCCATGGACAGGGAACACTGAAGCTTTCTTT
>.|TRBV7-2|.|TRBJ1-1
CASSLMQGTRTEAFF
TGTGCCAGCAGCTTAATGCAGGGGACCCGTACTGAAGCTTTCTTT
>.|TRBV29-1|.|TRBJ1-3
CSVGDTGNTIYF
TGCAGCGTTGGGGACACTGGAAACACCATATATTTT
>.|TRBV27|.|TRBJ1-2
CASSLSGGNGYTF
TGTGCCAGCAGTTTATCGGGAGGGAACGGCTACACCTTC
>.|TRBV19|TRBD1|TRBJ1-3
CASMRDRTGNTIYF
TGTGCCAGTATGCGGGACAGGACTGGAAACACCATATATTTT
>few|TRBV5-5|.|TRBJ1-1
CASSLNSGSTEAFF
TGTGCCAGCAGCTTGAATTCAGGGTCCACTGAAGCTTTCTTT
>.|TRBV13|TRBD2|TRBJ2-5
CASSLGLTSMYQETQYF
TGTGCCAGCAGCTTAGGCCTGACTAGCATGTACCAAGAGACCCAGTACTTC
>few|TRBV29-1|.|TRBJ2-7
CSVEIEGYEQYF
TGCAGCGTTGAAATAGAGGGTTACGAGCAGTACTTC
>.|TRBV6-6|.|TRBJ2-7
CASSYSSVRDTYEQYF
TGTGCCAGCAGTTACTCGTCCGTCCGGGACACCTACGAGCAGTACTTC
>few|TRBV5-4|TRBD1|TRBJ2-3
CASSGDRALSDTQYF
TGTGCCAGCAGCGGAGACAGGGCCCTTAGTGATACGCAGTATTTT
>once|TRBV29-1|TRBD1|TRBJ1-4
CSARRRQGANEKLFF
TGCAGCGCCCGCCGACGGCAGGGGGCTAATGAAAAACTGTTTTTT
>few|TRBV5-1|TRBD2|TRBJ2-2
CASSFQAGRAGELFF
TGCGCCAGCAGCTTTCAAGCGGGGCGGGCCGGGGAGCTGTTTTTT
>few|TRBV7-2|TRBD1|TRBJ1-5
CASSGTGGSQPQHF
TGTGCCAGCAGCGGGACAGGGGGGAGTCAGCCCCAGCATTTT
>.|TRBV4-1|.|TRBJ1-2
CASSNVMSGDGYTF
TGCGCCAGCAGCAACGTAATGTCGGGGGATGGCTACACCTTC
>.|TRBV6-6|.|TRBJ1-5
CASSVDRNLNQPQHF
TGTGCCAGCAGTGTAGACAGAAATTTAAATCAGCCCCAGCATTTT
>.|TRBV25-1|TRBD1|TRBJ1-2
CASSGGTAYGYPF
TGTGCCAGCAGTGGGGGGACAGCCTATGGCTACCCCTTC